These 20 T cell receptor beta chains originate from one sample sequenced in a study of T cell responses to AZD1222 COVID-19 vaccine. Produced via immunoSEQ multiplex PCR; TCRdb's table is partial and in-frame only. Of 150,000 to 200,000 clones listed, 88% are singletons. The specimen was peripheral blood, collected on day 0 of AZD1222 vaccination. The origin of the receptors is an adult in good health.

The V call is TRBV6-2 or TRBV6-3, the J call TRBJ2-6; 8 nucleotides line up with TRBD1. Germline trimming cut 6 bases from V and 3 bases from J; bases unmatched to any gene: 13. This CDR3 has 18 residues. Germline assignment: CDR1 MNHEY and CDR2 SVGEGT. CDR3 bases: TGTGCCAGCAGCCCGGCAGCCAGGGGGCCGTTTGGGGCCAACGTCCTGACTTTC. As protein: CASSPAARGPFGANVLTF.

This chain connects TRBV7-9 to TRBJ2-1; D perhaps matches TRBD2 (6 bases). Per germline, CDR1 SEHNR and CDR2 FQNEAQ (reference sequence). The CDR3 contains 15 residues. Between the trimmed V and J ends, which lost 3 bases and 9 bases, there was a span of 18 bases. This chain's CDR3 is CASSFSLGEEGEQFF. CDR3 bases: TGTGCCAGCAGCTTTTCGTTAGGCGAGGAGGGTGAGCAGTTCTTC.

The genes are TRBV3-1 (or the pseudogene TRBV3-2) and TRBJ2-1, with 13 bases aligning to TRBD2. Germline CDR1 LGHDT, CDR2 YNNKEL (reference sequence). The CDR3 is made up of 16 amino acids. V lost 5 bases to trimming and J lost 8 bases; unmatched junction nucleotides: 9. The DNA for the CDR3 is TGTGCCAGCAGCTTCCGGACTAGCGGGAGCTGGCATGAGCAGTTCTTC. Translated, it gives CASSFRTSGSWHEQFF.

This chain links TRBV7-3 with TRBJ1-1; 8 bases agree with TRBD1. Germline CDR1 is SGHTA and CDR2 is FQGTGA. The CDR3 is made up of 14 amino acids. Trimming cost V 6 bases and J 2 bases; bases outside gene matches: 5. The CDR3 bases are TGTGCCAGCAGTCCGGGACAGGATAACACTGAAGCTTTCTTT. It specifies CASSPGQDNTEAFF.

This clone was observed once. V gene TRBV28 combines with J gene TRBJ1-1; the D is unclear. In germline, CDR1 is MDHEN, CDR2 SYDVKM. The CDR3 runs 13 residues. V dropped 7 bases and J dropped 1 base, with 10 bases sitting between them. The CDR3 sequence: CASIPSGNTEAFF. The CDR3 coding sequence is TGTGCCAGCATCCCCTCGGGGAACACTGAAGCTTTCTTT.

This sequence joins TRBV7-8 and TRBJ2-3, with 11 bases that match TRBD2. The ends lost 1 base at V and 2 bases at J; junction bases unmatched: 8. Germline CDR1 is SGHVS and CDR2 is FQNEAQ. CDR3 length: 18 amino acids. The CDR3 reads CASSLVGLAVDFTDTQYF. CDR3 bases: TGTGCCAGCAGCTTAGTGGGACTAGCGGTAGATTTCACAGATACGCAGTATTTT. The variable domain in full, completed from reference TRBV7-8 and TRBJ2-3, reads GAGVSQSPRYKVAKRGQDVALRCDPISGHVSLFWYQQALGQGPEFLTYFQNEAQLDKSGLPSDRFFAERPEGSVSTLKIQRTQQEDSAVYLCASSLVGLAVDFTDTQYFGPGTRLTVL.

The chain couples TRBV29-1 to TRBJ2-7, with 11 positions matching TRBD1. V dropped 6 bases and J dropped 7; count of bases not matched to a gene: 17. CDR1 and CDR2 (germline): SQVTM, ANQGSEA. The CDR3 runs to 16 residues. DNA of the CDR3: TGCAGCGTCGGGGAACCTCCCGGGACAGGGGGTCGGGAGCAGTACTTC. It encodes CSVGEPPGTGGREQYF.

J is TRBJ1-4 and V is TRBV25-1; 7 nucleotides agree with TRBD1. Germline trimming cut 7 bases from V and 7 bases from J; bases unmatched to any gene: 9. Germline V CDR1 and CDR2: MGHDK, SYGVNS. The CDR3 sequence is 14 residues long. CDR3 amino acids: CASMKGAGGEKLFF. CDR3 coding DNA: TGTGCCAGCATGAAAGGGGCAGGGGGTGAAAAACTGTTTTTT.

J is TRBJ1-5 and V is TRBV19; 9 positions agree with TRBD1. In germline, CDR1 is LNHDA, CDR2 SQIVND (reference sequence). J gave up 4 bases and V 7 bases, and 14 bases lay outside the gene matches. The length of the CDR3 is 17 residues. The CDR3 loop is CASKKFVGTGWNQPQHF. The CDR3 DNA sequence: TGTGCCAGTAAAAAATTTGTAGGGACAGGGTGGAATCAGCCCCAGCATTTT.

This chain links TRBV5-1 with TRBJ1-1, with TRBD1 as a possible D gene (6 bases). With 4 bases removed from V and 2 bases from J, the gap between germline ends came to 12 bases. The CDR3 totals 14 residues. The germline V gene encodes CDR1 SGHRS and CDR2 YFSETQ. The CDR3 reads CASSRWTANTEAFF. The CDR3 coding sequence is TGCGCCAGCAGCCGGTGGACAGCCAACACTGAAGCTTTCTTT.

The chain combines TRBV29-1 with TRBJ1-6; D is possibly TRBD1 (5 bases). CDR3 length equals 13 residues. Germline V gene sequence: CDR1 SQVTM, CDR2 ANQGSEA. V lost 6 bases to trimming and J lost 14 bases, with 20 bases between them. The CDR3 loop reads CSVVPGPGLALHF. The DNA of the CDR3 is TGCAGCGTGGTTCCGGGGCCCGGGTTAGCCCTCCACTTT.

This rearrangement joins TRBV19 to TRBJ1-1, with 8 bases aligning to TRBD1. Germline values: CDR1 LNHDA, CDR2 SQIVND (reference sequence). Germline trimming cut 2 bases from V and 7 bases from J; bases unmatched to any gene: 3. This CDR3 comprises 13 residues. CDR3 residues: CASSIRTGSEAFF. Written as DNA, the CDR3 is TGTGCCAGTAGTATACGGACAGGGAGTGAAGCTTTCTTT.

The chain carries TRBV28 and TRBJ1-2, with no clear D. The CDR3 is made up of 16 amino acids. V lost 6 bases, J lost 5 bases, and 22 bases lay in between. Germline-derived CDR1 and CDR2 are MDHEN and SYDVKM. The CDR3 DNA sequence: TGTGCCAGCAGGACGGCCCGAAACCCCAGTTTTTATGGCTACACCTTC. This encodes CASRTARNPSFYGYTF.

The V and J genes are TRBV3-1 (or the pseudogene TRBV3-2) and TRBJ1-2; D not resolved. Trimming stripped 0 bases from V and 5 bases from J, with 16 bases between. The CDR3 length is 16 residues. The germline gives CDR1 LGHDT, CDR2 YNNKEL (reference sequence). CDR3 nucleotide sequence: TGTGCCAGCAGCCAAGATCATAAAGGAATGGGGTATGGCTACACCTTC. Translated, it gives CASSQDHKGMGYGYTF.

This chain joins TRBV9 and TRBJ1-1, with TRBD1 as a possible D gene (6 bases). CDR1 and CDR2 from the germline V gene are SGDLS and YYNGEE. The CDR3 covers 16 residues. Trimming pared 3 bases from V and 0 bases from J, leaving 15 bases between. In nucleotides, the CDR3 is TGTGCCAGCAGCGAGGGGGTGGGTATTATGAACACTGAAGCTTTCTTT. Amino acids: CASSEGVGIMNTEAFF.

The J gene is TRBJ1-5, the V gene TRBV4-3; D gene ambiguous. V shed 9 bases and J shed 0 bases, with 9 bases lying between them. Germline V gene sequence: CDR1 LGHNA, CDR2 YSLEER. CDR3 length: 13 amino acids. This chain's CDR3 is CARQTYSNQPQHF. The CDR3 nucleotides read TGCGCCAGACAGACTTATAGCAATCAGCCCCAGCATTTT.

The chain employs TRBV14 and TRBJ1-2; 7 nucleotides align to TRBD1. The CDR3 sequence is 16 residues long. Germline-derived CDR1 and CDR2 are SGHDN and FVKESK. Trimming at V came to 1 base and at J to 3 bases, leaving 8 bases not matched to a gene. As DNA, the CDR3 is TGTGCCAGCAGCCAAGGGGTCCGAGGGACAGACTATGGCTACACCTTC. Translating gives CASSQGVRGTDYGYTF.

The chain carries TRBV5-4 and TRBJ2-3, with a possible D match to TRBD2 (5 bases). CDR1 SGHNT and CDR2 YYREEE come from the germline V gene (reference sequence). This CDR3 has 16 amino acids. V lost 1 base, J lost 3 bases, and 15 bases lay in between. The CDR3 spells CASSLLLGSKTDTQYF. For the CDR3, the DNA is TGTGCCAGCAGCTTGCTACTAGGATCCAAAACAGATACGCAGTATTTT.

The chain links TRBV6-2 or TRBV6-3 to TRBJ1-1; D ambiguous. The CDR3 extends over 12 amino acids. V gave up 5 bases and J gave up 9 bases, with 13 bases separating them. Germline values: CDR1 MNHEY, CDR2 SVGEGT. The DNA of the CDR3 is TGTGCCAGCAGTCCAGTTGGGAGCCAAGCTTTCTTT. Its protein product is CASSPVGSQAFF.

This rearrangement joins TRBV4-2 to TRBJ2-2, with D hard to call. CDR3 length: 14 amino acids. Germline lookup yields CDR1 LGHNA and CDR2 YNFKEQ. Trimming left V 0 bases short and J 5 bases short, with 7 bases between. The CDR3 DNA reads TGTGCCAGCAGCCAAGAAGTCGGAACCGGGGAGCTGTTTTTT. Residues: CASSQEVGTGELFF.